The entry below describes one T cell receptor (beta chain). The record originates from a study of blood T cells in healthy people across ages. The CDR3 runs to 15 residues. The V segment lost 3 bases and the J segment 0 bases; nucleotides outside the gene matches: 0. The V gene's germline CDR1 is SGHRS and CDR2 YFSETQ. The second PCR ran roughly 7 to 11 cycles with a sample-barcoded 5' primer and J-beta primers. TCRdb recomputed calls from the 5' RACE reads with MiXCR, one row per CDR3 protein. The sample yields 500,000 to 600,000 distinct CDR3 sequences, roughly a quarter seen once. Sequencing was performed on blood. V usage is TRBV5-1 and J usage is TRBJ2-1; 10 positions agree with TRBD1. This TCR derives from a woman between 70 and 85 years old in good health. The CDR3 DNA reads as TGCGCCAGCAGCTGGACAGGGGGCTCCTACAATGAGCAGTTCTTC. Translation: CASSWTGGSYNEQFF.